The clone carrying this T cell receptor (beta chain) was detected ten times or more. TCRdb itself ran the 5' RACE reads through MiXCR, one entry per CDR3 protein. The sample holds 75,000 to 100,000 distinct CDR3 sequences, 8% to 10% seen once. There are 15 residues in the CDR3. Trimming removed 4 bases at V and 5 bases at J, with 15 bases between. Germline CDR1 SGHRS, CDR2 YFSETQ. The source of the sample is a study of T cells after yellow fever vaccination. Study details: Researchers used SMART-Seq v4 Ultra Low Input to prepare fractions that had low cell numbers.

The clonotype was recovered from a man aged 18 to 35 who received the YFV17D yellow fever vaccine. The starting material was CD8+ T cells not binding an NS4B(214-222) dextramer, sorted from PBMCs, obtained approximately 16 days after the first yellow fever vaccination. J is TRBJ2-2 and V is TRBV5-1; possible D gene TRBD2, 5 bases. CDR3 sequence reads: CASSGLDSGTGELFF. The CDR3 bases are TGCGCCAGCAGCGGCTTGGATTCGGGAACCGGGGAGCTGTTTTTT.